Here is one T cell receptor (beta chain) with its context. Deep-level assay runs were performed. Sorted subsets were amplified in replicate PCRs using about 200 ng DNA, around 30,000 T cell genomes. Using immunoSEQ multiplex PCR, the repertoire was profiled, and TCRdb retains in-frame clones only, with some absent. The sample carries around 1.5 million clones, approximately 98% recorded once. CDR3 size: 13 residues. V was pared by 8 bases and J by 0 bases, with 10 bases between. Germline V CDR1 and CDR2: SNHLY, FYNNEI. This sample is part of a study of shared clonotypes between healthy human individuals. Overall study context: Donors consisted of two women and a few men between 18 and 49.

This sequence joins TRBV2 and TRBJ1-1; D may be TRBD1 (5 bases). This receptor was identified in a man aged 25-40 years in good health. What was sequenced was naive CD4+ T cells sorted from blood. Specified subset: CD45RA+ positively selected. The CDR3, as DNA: TGTGCCAGCCAGACAGAGATGAACACTGAAGCTTTCTTT. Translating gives CASQTEMNTEAFF.